This is a list of T cell receptor beta chains from one sample in a study of CXCR3-negative and CXCR3-positive naive CD8 T cells. Each CDR3 protein gets one entry in TCRdb, which reprocessed the 5' RACE reads and gives no DNA. This listing includes around 81,000 distinct CDR3 sequences. The sample consisted of naive CXCR3- CD8+ T cells from blood. The receptors shown here come from a human donor in good health. Some clones in this sample may be carry-over from other donors' samples. CDR3s include the opening cysteine and the closing phenylalanine or tryptophan.

CSVEAPGDSYEQYF TRBJ2-7 TRBV29-1
CASSSDPGDRVPEAFF TRBJ1-1 TRBV7-9
CASSYSNTGELFF TRBJ2-2 TRBV12-3/TRBV12-4
CASSLGLDTYEQYF TRBJ2-7 TRBV28
CASSLEIAGVGETQYF TRBJ2-5 TRBV5-1
CASRGQGTLGYTF TRBJ1-2 TRBV6-6
CSVVRQDRQELFF TRBJ2-2 TRBV29-1
CASSLGQHSGNTIYF TRBJ1-3 TRBV6-6
CSVEVPGHTMGELFF TRBJ2-2 TRBV29-1
CASSLGGPEQYF TRBJ2-7 TRBV12-3/TRBV12-4
CASSSVTSSVFGKTQYF TRBJ2-5 TRBV28
CASSSGHNSYEQYF TRBJ2-7 TRBV5-1
CASSQDRGLYQFF TRBJ2-1 TRBV4-3
CSVEVTGENYGYTF TRBJ1-2 TRBV29-1
CASSDGDEGEQYF TRBJ2-7 TRBV7-9
CASSLEGGNGYTF TRBJ1-2 TRBV5-1
CASSQTRRVEKYF TRBJ2-7 TRBV14
CSVDGTTQGASYNEQFF TRBJ2-1 TRBV29-1
CSVGTGNTGELFF TRBJ2-2 TRBV29-1
CSVEEPHRGRVTGELFF TRBJ2-2 TRBV29-1
CSVEDLNTEAFF TRBJ1-1 TRBV29-1
CASSPRVTTSGQFIQYF TRBJ2-4 TRBV28
CASSLVPPGTGGESRNQPQHF TRBJ1-5 TRBV7-8
CSVVVGYPGDTQYF TRBJ2-3 TRBV29-1
CASSESVSGRYEQYF TRBJ2-7 TRBV6-1
CASSSVTGELFF TRBJ2-2 TRBV28
CASSIFGTSGLSYNEQFF TRBJ2-1 TRBV19